These T cell receptor beta chains were read from a single sample in a study of blood T cell repertoires in COVID-19. TCRdb's copy holds only in-frame clones and misses some; the assay was immunoSEQ multiplex PCR. The data contain 30,000 to 50,000 clones, about 94% of them seen just once; the ten biggest clones take up around 4%. The sample consisted of peripheral blood. These receptors all stem from a human donor with active COVID-19. The donor label of this sample is uncertain. Each CDR3 is given with its conserved first and last residue. A D gene is named only where the DNA matches it firmly. Size is omitted from some rows. Given values are once, few, many or a class for expanded clones.

. TRBJ2-2 TRBV3-1/TRBV3-2 . TGTGCCAGCAGCCAAGGGGGCGGCACCGGGGAGCTGTTTTTT CASSQGGGTGELFF
once TRBJ2-1 TRBV19 . TGTGCCAGTAGTCTCGGGACACGACGCTCCTACAATGAGCAGTTCTTC CASSLGTRRSYNEQFF
. TRBJ2-6 TRBV7-9 . TGTGCCAGCAGCTTTACTGGGGCCAACGTCCTGACTTTC CASSFTGANVLTF
. TRBJ2-3 TRBV5-4 TRBD1 TGTGCCAGCAGCCAGCAGGGGGCTGCCGTAGATACGCAGTATTTT CASSQQGAAVDTQYF
. TRBJ2-1 TRBV2 TRBD2 TGTGCCAGCTGCACTCGACTAGCGGAGACCTACAATGAGCAGTTCTTC CASCTRLAETYNEQFF
. TRBJ2-5 TRBV6-1 TRBD1 TGTGCCAGCAGTGAAAGGGGGCGGAGTGGGGAGACCCAGTACTTC CASSERGRSGETQYF
. TRBJ2-7 TRBV6-5 . TGTGCCGCCGGGGAGGGGGGTGTGTACGAGCAGTACTTC CAAGEGGVYEQYF
. TRBJ1-3 TRBV19 TRBD1 TGTGCCAGTAGTACCCGGACAGGGGTGAACACCATATATTTT CASSTRTGVNTIYF
. TRBJ2-1 TRBV6-5 TRBD2 TGTGCCAGCAATTTGCGGGGGGGCTATAATGAGCAGTTCTTC CASNLRGGYNEQFF
. TRBJ1-5 TRBV18 . TGTGCCAGCTCACTCGACAAAGATCAGCCCCAGCATTTT CASSLDKDQPQHF